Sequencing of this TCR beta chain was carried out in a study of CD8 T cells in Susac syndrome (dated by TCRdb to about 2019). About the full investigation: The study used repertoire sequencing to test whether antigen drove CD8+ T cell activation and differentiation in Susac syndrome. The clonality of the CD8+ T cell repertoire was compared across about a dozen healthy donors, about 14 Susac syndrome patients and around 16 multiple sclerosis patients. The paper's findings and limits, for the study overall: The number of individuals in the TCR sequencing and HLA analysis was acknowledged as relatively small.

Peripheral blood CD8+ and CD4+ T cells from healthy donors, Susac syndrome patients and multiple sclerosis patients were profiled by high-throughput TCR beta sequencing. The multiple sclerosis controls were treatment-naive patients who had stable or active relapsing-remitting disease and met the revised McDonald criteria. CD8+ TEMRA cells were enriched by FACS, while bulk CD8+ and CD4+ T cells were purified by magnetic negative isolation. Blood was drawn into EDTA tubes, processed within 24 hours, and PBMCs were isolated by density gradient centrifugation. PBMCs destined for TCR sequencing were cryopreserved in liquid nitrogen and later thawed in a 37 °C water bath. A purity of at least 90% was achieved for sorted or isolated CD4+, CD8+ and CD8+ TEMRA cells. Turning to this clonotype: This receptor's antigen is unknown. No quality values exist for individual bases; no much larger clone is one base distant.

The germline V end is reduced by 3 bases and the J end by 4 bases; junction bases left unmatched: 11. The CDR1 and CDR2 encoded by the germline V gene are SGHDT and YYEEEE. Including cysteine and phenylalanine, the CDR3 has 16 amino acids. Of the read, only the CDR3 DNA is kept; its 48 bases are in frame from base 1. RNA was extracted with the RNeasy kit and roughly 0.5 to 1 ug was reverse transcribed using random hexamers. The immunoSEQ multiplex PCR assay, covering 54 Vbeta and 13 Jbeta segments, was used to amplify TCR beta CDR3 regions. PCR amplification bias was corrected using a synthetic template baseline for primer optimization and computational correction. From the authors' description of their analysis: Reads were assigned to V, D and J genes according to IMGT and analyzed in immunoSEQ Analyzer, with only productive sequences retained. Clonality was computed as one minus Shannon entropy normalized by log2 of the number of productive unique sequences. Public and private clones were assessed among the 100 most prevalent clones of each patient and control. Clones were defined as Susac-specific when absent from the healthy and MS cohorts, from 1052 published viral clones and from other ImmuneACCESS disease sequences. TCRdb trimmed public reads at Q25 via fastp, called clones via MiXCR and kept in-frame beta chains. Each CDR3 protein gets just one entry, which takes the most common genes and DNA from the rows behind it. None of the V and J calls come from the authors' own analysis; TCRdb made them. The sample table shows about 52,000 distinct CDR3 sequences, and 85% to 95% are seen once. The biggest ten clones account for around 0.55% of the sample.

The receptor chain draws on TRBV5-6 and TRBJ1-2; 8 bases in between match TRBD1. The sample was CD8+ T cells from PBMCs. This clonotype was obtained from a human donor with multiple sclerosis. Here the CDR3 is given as CASSYAGTGPSYGYTF. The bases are TGTGCCAGCAGCTACGCCGGGACAGGACCTTCCTATGGCTACACCTTC.